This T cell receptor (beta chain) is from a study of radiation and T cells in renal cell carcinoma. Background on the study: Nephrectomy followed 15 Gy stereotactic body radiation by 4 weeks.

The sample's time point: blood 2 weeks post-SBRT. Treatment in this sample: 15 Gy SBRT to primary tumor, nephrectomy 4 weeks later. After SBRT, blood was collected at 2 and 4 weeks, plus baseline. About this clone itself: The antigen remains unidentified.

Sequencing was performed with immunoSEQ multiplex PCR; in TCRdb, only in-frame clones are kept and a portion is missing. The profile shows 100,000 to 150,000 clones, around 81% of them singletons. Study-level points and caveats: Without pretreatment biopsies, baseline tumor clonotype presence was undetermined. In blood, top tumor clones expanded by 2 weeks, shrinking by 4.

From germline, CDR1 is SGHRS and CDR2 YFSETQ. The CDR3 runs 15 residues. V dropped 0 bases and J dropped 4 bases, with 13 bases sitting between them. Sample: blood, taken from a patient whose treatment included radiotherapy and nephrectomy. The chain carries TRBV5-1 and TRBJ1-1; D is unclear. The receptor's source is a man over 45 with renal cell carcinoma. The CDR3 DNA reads TGCGCCAGCAGCTTGGCCCTTACCCTGGGCACTGAAGCTTTCTTT. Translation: CASSLALTLGTEAFF.